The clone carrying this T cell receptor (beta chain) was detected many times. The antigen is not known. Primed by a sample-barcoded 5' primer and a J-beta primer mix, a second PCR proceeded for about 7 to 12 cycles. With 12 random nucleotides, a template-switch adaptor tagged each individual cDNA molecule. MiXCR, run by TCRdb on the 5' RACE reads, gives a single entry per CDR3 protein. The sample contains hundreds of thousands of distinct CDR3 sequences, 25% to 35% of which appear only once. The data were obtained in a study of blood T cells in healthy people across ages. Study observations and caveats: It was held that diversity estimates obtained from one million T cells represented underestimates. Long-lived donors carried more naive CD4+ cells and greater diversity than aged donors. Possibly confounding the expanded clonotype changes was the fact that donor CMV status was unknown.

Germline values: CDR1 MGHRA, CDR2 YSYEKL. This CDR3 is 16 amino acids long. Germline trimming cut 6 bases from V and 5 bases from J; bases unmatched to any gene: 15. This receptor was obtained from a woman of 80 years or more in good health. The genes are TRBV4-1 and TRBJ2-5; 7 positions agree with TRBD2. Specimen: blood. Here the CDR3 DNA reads TGCGCCAGCAGTCGGACTAGAAATGGTGTCGGGGAGACCCAGTACTTC. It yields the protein CASSRTRNGVGETQYF.